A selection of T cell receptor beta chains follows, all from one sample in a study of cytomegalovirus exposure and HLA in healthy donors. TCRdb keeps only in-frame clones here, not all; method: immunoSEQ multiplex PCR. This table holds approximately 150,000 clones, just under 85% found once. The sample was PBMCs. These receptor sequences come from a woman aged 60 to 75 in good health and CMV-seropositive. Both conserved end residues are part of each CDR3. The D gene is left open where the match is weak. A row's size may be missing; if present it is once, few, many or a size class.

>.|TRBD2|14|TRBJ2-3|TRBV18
TGTGCCAGCTCACCCGGGGGGAGCACAGATACGCAGTATTTT
CASSPGGSTDTQYF
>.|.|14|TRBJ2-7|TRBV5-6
TGTGCCAGCACCTTAGGGGGAGGGCCATACGAGCAGTACTTC
CASTLGGGPYEQYF
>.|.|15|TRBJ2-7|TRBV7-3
TGTGCCAGCAGCTTAATCCGAGACATAAACTACGAGCAGTACTTC
CASSLIRDINYEQYF
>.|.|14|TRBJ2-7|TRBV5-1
TGCGCCAGCAGCACCTCGGTCCCCCTGAGGGAGCAGTACTTC
CASSTSVPLREQYF
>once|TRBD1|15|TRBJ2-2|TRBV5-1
TGCGCCAGCAGCCTGAGAGTCGCAGGGGGTGTGGAGCTGTTTTTT
CASSLRVAGGVELFF
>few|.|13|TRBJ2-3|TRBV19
TGTGCCAGTCAACGGGACTTCACAGATACGCAGTATTTT
CASQRDFTDTQYF
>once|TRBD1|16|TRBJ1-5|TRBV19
TGTGCCAGTAGTACAGCCCGGGACAGGGGTCATCAGCCCCAGCATTTT
CASSTARDRGHQPQHF
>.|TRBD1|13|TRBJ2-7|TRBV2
TGTGCCAGCAGTAACAGGGGGCGGTACGAGCAGTACTTC
CASSNRGRYEQYF
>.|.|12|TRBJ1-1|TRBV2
TGTGCCAGCAGTGACCTTTCGGGGTTAGCTTTCTTT
CASSDLSGLAFF
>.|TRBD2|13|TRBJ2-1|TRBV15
TGTGCCACCAACGGGACTAGCATCGATGAGCAGTTCTTC
CATNGTSIDEQFF
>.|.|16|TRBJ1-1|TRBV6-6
TGTGCCAGCAGCCCTGGGGGGGTTAGCTTGAACACTGAAGCTTTCTTT
CASSPGGVSLNTEAFF
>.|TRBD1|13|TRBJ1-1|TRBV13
TGTGCCAGCAGCACCGGGACAGGCTCAGAAGCTTTCTTT
CASSTGTGSEAFF
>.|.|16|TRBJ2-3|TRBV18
TGTGCCAGCTCACCACTGGGGCCGCCATCCACAGATACGCAGTATTTT
CASSPLGPPSTDTQYF
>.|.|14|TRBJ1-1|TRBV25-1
TGTGCCAGCAGTGACGAGGGCCGGGGAACTGAAGCTTTCTTT
CASSDEGRGTEAFF
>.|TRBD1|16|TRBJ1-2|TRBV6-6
TGTGCCAGCAGACCCGACAGGGGTGTCGGTGTCTATGGCTACACCTTC
CASRPDRGVGVYGYTF
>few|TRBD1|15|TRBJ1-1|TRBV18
TGTGCCAGCTCACGGGGCCAGGGGGCCGTCACTGAAGCTTTCTTT
CASSRGQGAVTEAFF
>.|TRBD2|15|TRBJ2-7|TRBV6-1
TGTGCCAGCAGCACCCTGGGACTAGCGGGAGCCGAGCAGTACTTC
CASSTLGLAGAEQYF
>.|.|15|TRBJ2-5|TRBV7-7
TGTGCTAGCAGGCAATGTCAGGGCTCCCAAGAGACCCAGTACTTC
CASRQCQGSQETQYF
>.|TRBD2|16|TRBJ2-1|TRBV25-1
TGTGCCAGCAGTGACCCCCTAGCGGGAGGGAGGAATGAGCAGTTCTTC
CASSDPLAGGRNEQFF
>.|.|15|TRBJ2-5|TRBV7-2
TGTGCCAGCAGCCCAGTTGGACCACAGGGAGAGACCCAGTACTTC
CASSPVGPQGETQYF
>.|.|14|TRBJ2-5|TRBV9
TGTGCCAGCAGCGTAGGGGCCGGACAAGAGACCCAGTACTTC
CASSVGAGQETQYF
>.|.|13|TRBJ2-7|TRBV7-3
TGTGCCAGCAGCCCAGACCACGGGTACGAGCAGTACTTC
CASSPDHGYEQYF
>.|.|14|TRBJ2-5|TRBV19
TGTGCCAGTAGTATAGGAGGAGGAGGGGAGACCCAGTACTTC
CASSIGGGGETQYF
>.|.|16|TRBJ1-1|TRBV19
TGTGCCAGTAGTCCCGGACAGAGCCATGGGTGGACTGAAGCTTTCTTT
CASSPGQSHGWTEAFF
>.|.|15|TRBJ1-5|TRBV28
TGTGCCAGCAGCCTGGGGGGGGAGAGCAATCAGCCCCAGCATTTT
CASSLGGESNQPQHF
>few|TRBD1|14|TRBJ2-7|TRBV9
TGTGCCAGCAGCGTCCGGGACAGCTACTACGAGCAGTACTTC
CASSVRDSYYEQYF
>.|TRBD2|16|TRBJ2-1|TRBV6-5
TGTGCCAGCAGTTCTTATAGCGGGAGGGCCGAAAATGAGCAGTTCTTC
CASSSYSGRAENEQFF
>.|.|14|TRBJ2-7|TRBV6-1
TGTGCCAGTAATACGGACACTATAACCTACGAGCAGTACTTC
CASNTDTITYEQYF
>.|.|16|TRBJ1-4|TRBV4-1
TGCGCCAGCAGCCAAGGTGTGGGGACTACTAATGAAAAACTGTTTTTT
CASSQGVGTTNEKLFF
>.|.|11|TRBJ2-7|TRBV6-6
TGTGCCAGCAGCCCATCGGACGAGCAGTACTTC
CASSPSDEQYF
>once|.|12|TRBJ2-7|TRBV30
TGTGCCTGGAGTGTACAGTACTACGAGCAGTACTTC
CAWSVQYYEQYF
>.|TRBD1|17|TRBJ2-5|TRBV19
TGTGCCAGTAGTATAGGGGGAGGGACAGGGAACCAAGAGACCCAGTACTTC
CASSIGGGTGNQETQYF
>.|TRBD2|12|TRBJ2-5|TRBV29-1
TGCAGCTCTGGCGGGGGCCAAGAGACCCAGTACTTC
CSSGGGQETQYF
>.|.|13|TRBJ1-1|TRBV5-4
TGTGCCAGCAGCTTGGGCGGGAACACTGAAGCTTTCTTT
CASSLGGNTEAFF
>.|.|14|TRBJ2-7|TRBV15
TGTGCCACCAACCCGACATTCAGCTCCTACGAGCAGTACTTC
CATNPTFSSYEQYF
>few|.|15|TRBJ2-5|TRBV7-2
TGTGCCAGCAGCTTACAGAGCGGGCCACAAGAGACCCAGTACTTC
CASSLQSGPQETQYF
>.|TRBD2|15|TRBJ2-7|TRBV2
TGTGCCAGCAGTGAAGTAACGGCGGGGGGCTACGAGCAGTACTTC
CASSEVTAGGYEQYF
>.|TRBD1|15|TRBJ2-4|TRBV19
TGTGCCAGTAGTGGGCCGGGACAGGGTAAAAACATTCAGTACTTC
CASSGPGQGKNIQYF
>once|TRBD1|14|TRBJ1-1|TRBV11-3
TGTGCCAGCACCCATCGACAGGGGGTAACTGAAGCTTTCTTT
CASTHRQGVTEAFF
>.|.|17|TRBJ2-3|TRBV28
TGTGCCAGCAGGTCAGGTACAGGGATAAGAACCACAGATACGCAGTATTTT
CASRSGTGIRTTDTQYF
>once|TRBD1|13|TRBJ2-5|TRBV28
TGTGCCAGCAGTTTATGGACAGGGGAGACCCAGTACTTC
CASSLWTGETQYF
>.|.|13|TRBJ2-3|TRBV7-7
TGTGCTAGCAGCTTAAGTCAGTCCGATACGCAGTATTTT
CASSLSQSDTQYF
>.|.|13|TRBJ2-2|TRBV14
TGTGCCAGCAGCCAGGCTAGGTCCGGGGAGCTGTTTTTT
CASSQARSGELFF
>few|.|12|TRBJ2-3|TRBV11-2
TGTGCCAGCAGCCCGGGAGCGGATACGCAGTATTTT
CASSPGADTQYF
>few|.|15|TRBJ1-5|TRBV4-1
TGCGCCAGCAGCCAAGTTGGTACAGGGAATCAGCCCCAGCATTTT
CASSQVGTGNQPQHF
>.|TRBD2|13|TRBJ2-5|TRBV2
TGTGCCAGCAGTGGGGGGGGTCAAGAGACCCAGTACTTC
CASSGGGQETQYF
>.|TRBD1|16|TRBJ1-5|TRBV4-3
TGCGCCAGCAGCCAAGAGAGGGGGCGCGGGAATCAGCCCCAGCATTTT
CASSQERGRGNQPQHF
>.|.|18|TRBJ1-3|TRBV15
TGTGCCACCAGCAGAGAAGTAGCTACAGGGCTAGCTGGAAACACCATATATTTT
CATSREVATGLAGNTIYF
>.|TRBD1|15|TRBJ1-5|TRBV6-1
TGTGCCAGCATTCCGTACAGGGGTTCCAATCAGCCCCAGCATTTT
CASIPYRGSNQPQHF
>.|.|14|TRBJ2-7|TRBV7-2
TGTGCCAGCAGCTTAGATGCGTTTACCTACGAGCAGTACTTC
CASSLDAFTYEQYF
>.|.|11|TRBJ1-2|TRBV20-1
TGCAGTGCTAGAGAAGGGGTCGGCTACACCTTC
CSAREGVGYTF
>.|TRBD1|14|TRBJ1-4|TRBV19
TGTGCCAGTAGCACACAGGGGAGTAATGAAAAACTGTTTTTT
CASSTQGSNEKLFF
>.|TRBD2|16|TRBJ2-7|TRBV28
TGTGCCAGCAGTCCAACTCGACTAGCGAAATACTACGAGCAGTACTTC
CASSPTRLAKYYEQYF
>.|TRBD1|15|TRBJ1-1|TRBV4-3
TGCGCCAGCAGCCAGCAACAGGGGCTGAACACTGAAGCTTTCTTT
CASSQQQGLNTEAFF
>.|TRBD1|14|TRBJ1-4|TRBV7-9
TGTGCCAGCAGCCGCCGGGACAGGGACGAAAAACTGTTTTTT
CASSRRDRDEKLFF
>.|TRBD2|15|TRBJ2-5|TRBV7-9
TGTGCCAGCAGCTTAGCGGCGGGAGGTAGAGAGACCCAGTACTTC
CASSLAAGGRETQYF